This T cell receptor (beta chain) stems from a study of blood T cell repertoires in COVID-19. The overall study: There were acute and convalescent COVID-19 samples, and they came from the United States, Italy and Spain.

The method was immunoSEQ multiplex PCR; TCRdb's version includes in-frame clones alone and lacks a portion of them. This table has 150,000 to 200,000 clones, over 90% appearing once. The CDR3 is 17 amino acids. The V and J ends lost 0 bases and 3 bases, in that order; junction bases with no gene match: 5. Germline assignment: CDR1 LGHNA and CDR2 YNFKEQ. The table lists this clone with a few counts. The gene calls are TRBV4-2 and TRBJ2-3; TRBD2 aligns across 11 bases. The sequencing input was peripheral blood. The receptor comes from a woman aged 55-69 years with COVID-19, enrolled during active disease. CDR3 region: CASSQDSSGGLTDTQYF. The CDR3 DNA sequence: TGTGCCAGCAGCCAAGATTCTAGCGGGGGGTTGACAGATACGCAGTATTTT.